This T cell receptor beta chain is drawn from a study of T cells in Graves' hyperthyroidism and ophthalmopathy. Amplification yielded TCR beta CDR3 regions, with RNA transcripts as the source. TCR CDR3 underwent first-round RT-PCR with the HTBI primer set. TCRdb analysed the multiplex PCR reads with MiXCR anew, one entry per CDR3 protein. The table includes around 800,000 distinct CDR3 sequences, roughly 37% detected once. This clonotype was seen more than once but under ten times. Its antigen is unidentified. Study-wide results and caveats: Ophthalmopathy, as predicted by the model, came a median roughly 6.5 months after the prediction.

Germline CDR1 and CDR2: SGDLS and YYNGEE. J lost 4 bases, V lost 1 base, and 4 bases had no gene match. The CDR3 sequence is 14 residues long. The clonotype originates from a man aged 18 to 35 with Graves' hyperthyroidism. The sample consisted of blood. The gene calls are TRBV9 and TRBJ1-1; 7 positions agree with TRBD1. The CDR3 loop is CASSVRSGGTEAFF. In DNA, the CDR3 is TGTGCCAGCAGCGTAAGGTCAGGGGGCACTGAAGCTTTCTTT.